The 14 T cell receptor beta chains listed next were all sequenced from one sample in a study of shared T cell receptors in the human thymus (dated by TCRdb to the early 2020s). The protocol used for the library was the immunoSEQ multiplex PCR assay. The clones in this table, taken by TCRdb from immuneACCESS, are in-frame only. Not every clone is retained; where verified, under half of the shortfall comes from an unresolved V gene, and the cause of the rest is unknown. This sample has approximately 730,000 clones in its table, and approximately 85% of those were observed once. The ten largest make up 0.0095% to 0.011% of the sample. Separately, the same data were catalogued under a study of human thymus T cells.

Sequenced: thymocytes. The source is a girl in the first two years of life with a congenital heart defect. Donor details come from another sample of the same person, matched by shared clones.

CDR3: CASSWGRESQETQYF. The CDR3, as DNA: TGTGCCAGCAGCTGGGGCAGGGAAAGCCAAGAGACCCAGTACTTC. The chain employs TRBV7-6 and TRBJ2-5; possible D gene TRBD1, 5 bases. Germline lookup yields CDR1 SGHVS and CDR2 FNYEAQ. There are 15 residues in the CDR3. V lost 4 bases, J lost 1 base, and 13 bases lay in between.

The chain links TRBV12-5 to TRBJ2-1; the D is unclear. This CDR3 region has 17 residues. Germline V gives CDR1 LGHNT, CDR2 FRNRAP. V was clipped by 0 bases and J by 0 bases, with 12 bases between them. The CDR3 loop is CASGLVLNRLSYNEQFF. CDR3 bases: TGTGCTAGTGGTTTGGTACTAAACCGACTCTCCTACAATGAGCAGTTCTTC.

The count of this clone is one. This sequence joins TRBV2 and TRBJ2-2, with D unclear. This CDR3 comprises 12 residues. The germline CDR1 and CDR2 sequences are SNHLY and FYNNEI. With 6 bases removed from V and 4 bases from J, the gap between germline ends came to 6 bases. The CDR3: CASSYTTGELFF. Written as DNA, the CDR3 is TGTGCCAGCAGCTATACCACCGGGGAGCTGTTTTTT.

The CDR3 is CASSSGTGRVNTEAFF. The DNA for the CDR3 is TGTGCCAGCAGTTCCGGGACAGGGAGAGTGAACACTGAAGCTTTCTTT. This chain connects TRBV6-5 to TRBJ1-1; the match to TRBD1 covers 9 bases. The germline V gene has CDR1 MNHEY and CDR2 SVGAGI. This CDR3 is built from 16 residues. After removal of 4 bases from V and 0 bases from J, the junction contained 6 bases not matched to a gene.

This clone has a handful of counts. The chain couples TRBV9 to TRBJ1-1, with D tentatively TRBD1 (6 bases). Germline CDR1 reads SGDLS; CDR2 reads YYNGEE. Trimming removed 3 bases from V and 5 bases from J, with 17 bases in between. This CDR3 has 15 amino acids. CDR3 region: CASSGLRGGQTEAFF. As DNA, the CDR3 is TGTGCCAGCAGCGGCCTCCGAGGGGGACAAACTGAAGCTTTCTTT. The variable domain in full, with the rest retrieved from reference TRBV9 and TRBJ1-1, is DSGVTQTPKHLITATGQRVTLRCSPRSGDLSVYWYQQSLDQGLQFLIQYYNGEERAKGNILERFSAQQFPDLHSELNLSSLELGDSALYFCASSGLRGGQTEAFFGQGTRLTVV.

The CDR3 sequence: CASSQDFGDRGRAGELFF. DNA of the CDR3: TGCGCCAGCAGCCAAGATTTCGGGGACAGGGGTAGGGCCGGGGAGCTGTTTTTT. The chain joins TRBV4-3 to TRBJ2-2; 10 bases align to TRBD1. Germline CDR1 reads LGHNA; CDR2 reads YSLEER. The CDR3 has 18 residues. Trimming removed 0 bases from V and 6 bases from J; junction bases left unmatched: 10.

The chain uses TRBV5-1 and TRBJ2-2; D is undetermined. The CDR3 contains 13 residues. V shed 0 bases and J shed 3 bases, with 3 bases lying between them. Germline CDR1 reads SGHRS; CDR2 reads YFSETQ. The CDR3 region has the DNA TGCGCCAGCAGCTTGGTCGACACCGGGGAGCTGTTTTTT. It is translated as CASSLVDTGELFF.

V usage is TRBV9 and J usage is TRBJ1-2, with a weak D call TRBD1 (5 bases). The V end was cut by 3 bases, the J end by 0 bases, with 12 bases between. Germline loops: CDR1 SGDLS, CDR2 YYNGEE. The CDR3 has 15 amino acids. CDR3 coding DNA: TGTGCCAGCAGCGGGCCAGTGGGGCCTAACTATGGCTACACCTTC. Its protein product is CASSGPVGPNYGYTF.

The chain is built from TRBV27 and TRBJ2-7; 12 bases are a match to TRBD2. The CDR3 has 13 amino acids. Germline-derived CDR1 and CDR2 are MNHEY and SMNVEV (reference sequence). The V and J ends lost 8 bases and 5 bases, in that order; junction bases with no gene match: 4. For the CDR3, the DNA is TGTGCCAGCTCCGGACTAGCGGGGCACGAGCAGTACTTC. It is translated as CASSGLAGHEQYF.

The chain couples TRBV9 to TRBJ1-4; the match to TRBD1 covers 8 bases. With 4 bases clipped from V and 8 bases from J, the junction kept 10 bases outside the gene matches. Germline assignment: CDR1 SGDLS and CDR2 YYNGEE. The CDR3 contains 15 residues. This chain's CDR3 is CASSLRGQDEEKLFF. The CDR3 nucleotides read TGTGCCAGCAGCCTTCGGGGACAGGACGAGGAAAAACTGTTTTTT.

In the case of this clone: The conserved final phenylalanine or tryptophan is absent from the CDR3, which likely points to a read error. This chain uses TRBV29-1 with TRBJ1-1; D might be TRBD1 (6 bases). Trimming shortened V by 4 bases and J by 1 base, and 10 bases separated the two germline ends. The CDR3 sequence is 13 residues long. CDR1 and CDR2 from the germline V gene are SQVTM and ANQGSEA. The CDR3 here is CSVVYRANTEAFS. The CDR3 nucleotides read TGCAGCGTTGTGTACAGGGCGAACACTGAAGCTTTCTCT.

CDR3 nucleotide sequence: TGTGCCAGTAGTATAGTAGACAGGCCCCCCTACGAGCAGTACTTC. It specifies CASSIVDRPPYEQYF. This sequence joins TRBV19 and TRBJ2-7; tentative D call: TRBD1 (6 bases). The V gene's germline CDR1 is LNHDA and CDR2 SQIVND (reference sequence). CDR3 length: 15 residues. The V end was cut by 1 base, the J end by 2 bases, with 12 bases between.

This sequence joins TRBV28 and TRBJ1-5, with D tentatively TRBD1 (5 bases). The CDR3 extends over 16 amino acids. From germline, CDR1 is MDHEN and CDR2 SYDVKM. V was trimmed by 4 bases and J by 4 bases, leaving 17 bases between them. CDR3 DNA: TGTGCCAGCAGTTCGGGGGGGATCTGGAGAAATCAGCCCCAGCATTTT. This sequence encodes CASSSGGIWRNQPQHF.

This clone was observed a few times. V gene TRBV7-9 combines with J gene TRBJ2-7; 7 bases agree with TRBD1. The CDR3 is 16 residues long. The J segment lost 5 bases and the V segment lost 2 bases, leaving 12 bases of the junction unmatched. Per the germline V gene, CDR1 is SEHNR and CDR2 is FQNEAQ (reference sequence). Written as DNA, the CDR3 is TGTGCCAGCAGCTTAAGTCCGGGCCAGGGGGTCCACGAGCAGTACTTC. Its protein product is CASSLSPGQGVHEQYF.